Listed below are T cell receptor beta chains from one sample, sequenced in a study of blood T cells in healthy people across ages. TCRdb re-derived calls from the 5' RACE reads in MiXCR, one entry per CDR3 protein. The sample lists over 1.5 million distinct CDR3 sequences; around 50% were seen once. Sequenced input: blood. Receptors originate from a woman aged 40 to 55 in good health. Both conserved end residues are part of each CDR3. D genes are given only for firm matches. The size of a clone is reported for some rows only, either as once, few or many, or as a class for expanded clones.

j_gene	d_gene	abundance	v_gene	CDR3aa	CDR3nt
TRBJ1-2	-	-	TRBV19	CASSTTDSTNYGYTF	TGTGCCAGTAGCACAACGGACAGCACTAACTATGGCTACACCTTC
TRBJ2-2	-	once	TRBV20-1	CSAREGGTAGELFF	TGCAGTGCTAGAGAAGGGGGGACAGCCGGGGAGCTGTTTTTT
TRBJ2-1	-	once	TRBV6-5	CASSYWGDTYNEQFF	TGTGCCAGCAGTTATTGGGGAGACACCTACAATGAGCAGTTCTTC
TRBJ1-2	-	-	TRBV21-1	CASRNRDYGYTF	TGTGCCAGCAGGAACAGGGACTATGGCTACACCTTC
TRBJ2-7	-	few	TRBV7-6	CASSLGGTVSYEQYF	TGTGCCAGCAGTTTAGGCGGGACAGTCTCCTACGAGCAGTACTTC
TRBJ2-3	-	-	TRBV20-1	CSAYQGGSTDTQYF	TGCAGTGCCTACCAGGGGGGAAGCACAGATACGCAGTATTTT
TRBJ2-7	-	few	TRBV11-2	CASTKNPHEQYF	TGTGCCAGCACCAAAAACCCCCACGAGCAGTACTTC
TRBJ2-3	-	few	TRBV7-8	CASSLVTGGFSSTDTQYF	TGTGCCAGCAGCTTAGTCACAGGCGGCTTCTCTAGCACAGATACGCAGTATTTT
TRBJ2-6	-	-	TRBV12-3/TRBV12-4	CTSSSGTPQEGSGANVLTF	TGTACCAGCAGCTCCGGGACACCACAGGAAGGCTCTGGGGCCAACGTCCTGACTTTC
TRBJ2-1	-	-	TRBV4-3	CASSQVWGSNEQFF	TGCGCCAGCAGCCAAGTATGGGGATCCAATGAGCAGTTCTTC
TRBJ2-1	-	-	TRBV20-1	CSASRSVKGEQFF	TGCAGTGCTTCCCGATCGGTGAAAGGGGAGCAGTTCTTC
TRBJ1-1	-	few	TRBV6-5	CASSPGRGRDTEAFF	TGTGCCAGCAGCCCCGGGAGGGGTCGAGACACTGAAGCTTTCTTT
TRBJ1-2	TRBD1	few	TRBV7-2	CASSLSGGGAGFRGYTF	TGTGCCAGCAGCTTAAGTGGAGGGGGCGCTGGATTTCGTGGCTACACCTTC
TRBJ1-5	-	few	TRBV6-2/TRBV6-3	CASRADRSPFNQPQHF	TGTGCCAGCAGAGCTGACAGGTCTCCCTTCAATCAGCCCCAGCATTTT
TRBJ2-1	-	many	TRBV4-1	CASSQEGLNNEQFF	TGCGCCAGCAGCCAAGAAGGACTTAACAATGAGCAGTTCTTC
TRBJ2-5	-	-	TRBV12-3/TRBV12-4	CASSSMDQGTQYF	TGTGCCAGCAGTTCGATGGACCAAGGGACCCAGTACTTC
TRBJ2-5	-	-	TRBV14	CASSRDLRTELQETQYF	TGTGCCAGCAGCCGAGATTTGAGGACAGAGCTCCAAGAGACCCAGTACTTC
TRBJ1-6	-	-	TRBV9	CASSVDRFTPLHF	TGTGCCAGCAGCGTAGACAGGTTTACACCCCTCCACTTT
TRBJ2-5	-	few	TRBV9	CASSPRPTGETQYF	TGTGCCAGCAGCCCCCGACCGACGGGGGAGACCCAGTACTTC
TRBJ2-3	-	-	TRBV4-1	CASSPRGSPDTQYF	TGCGCCAGCAGCCCCAGGGGCTCCCCCGATACGCAGTATTTT
TRBJ2-5	TRBD1	few	TRBV14	CASSVPGTGKKTQYF	TGTGCCAGCAGCGTCCCCGGGACAGGGAAGAAGACCCAGTACTTC
TRBJ2-7	TRBD1	many	TRBV12-3/TRBV12-4	CASRHDRGYEQYF	TGTGCCAGCAGACACGACAGGGGCTACGAGCAGTACTTC
TRBJ2-1	-	-	TRBV5-1	CVSSLAQGSSYNEQFF	TGCGTCAGCAGCTTGGCCCAGGGCTCTTCCTACAATGAGCAGTTCTTC
TRBJ2-1	TRBD1	-	TRBV27	CASSPQRTGAGYNEQFF	TGTGCCAGCAGTCCACAGAGGACAGGGGCCGGCTACAATGAGCAGTTCTTC
TRBJ2-7	-	-	TRBV18	CASSPTSSNEQYF	TGTGCCAGCTCACCGACTTCGAGCAACGAGCAGTACTTC
TRBJ1-2	-	-	TRBV27	CASSRREGAFFYGYTF	TGTGCCAGCTCCCGGCGGGAAGGGGCCTTCTTTTATGGCTACACCTTC
TRBJ2-1	TRBD2	few	TRBV6-5	CASSFSGGLNEQFF	TGTGCCAGCAGCTTTAGCGGGGGGTTAAATGAGCAGTTCTTC
TRBJ2-2	TRBD1	-	TRBV27	CASREWGQINTGELFF	TGTGCCAGCCGTGAATGGGGACAGATAAACACCGGGGAGCTGTTTTTT
TRBJ2-7	TRBD1	-	TRBV20-1	CSVEGATYNEQYF	TGCAGTGTTGAGGGGGCGACCTACAATGAGCAGTACTTC
TRBJ2-5	-	-	TRBV20-1	CSAFKYLGQETQYF	TGCAGTGCTTTCAAGTATTTGGGGCAAGAGACCCAGTACTTC
TRBJ2-3	TRBD1	-	TRBV4-3	CASSQEGQGSDTQYF	TGCGCCAGCAGCCAAGAGGGACAGGGCTCAGATACGCAGTATTTT
TRBJ2-1	-	-	TRBV13	CASSLGLDLTFF	TGTGCCAGCAGCTTAGGCTTGGACTTGACGTTCTTC
TRBJ2-1	TRBD1	few	TRBV27	CASSFLRDRAFYEQFF	TGTGCCAGCAGTTTTTTACGGGACAGGGCATTTTATGAGCAGTTCTTC
TRBJ1-6	-	-	TRBV20-1	CSASKGTSYNSPLHF	TGCAGTGCTAGTAAAGGGACCTCCTATAATTCACCCCTCCACTTT
TRBJ2-5	TRBD1	-	TRBV29-1	CSVRGQGQETQYF	TGCAGCGTCCGGGGACAGGGGCAAGAGACCCAGTACTTC
TRBJ2-7	TRBD1	few	TRBV3-1	CASSQAGQGRNEQYF	TGTGCCAGCAGCCAGGCGGGACAGGGTAGGAACGAGCAGTACTTC
TRBJ2-3	TRBD2	-	TRBV6-6	CASSSWTSGASTDTQYF	TGTGCCAGCAGTTCCTGGACTAGCGGGGCGAGCACAGATACGCAGTATTTT
TRBJ2-4	-	-	TRBV20-1	CSAAKGIDKNIQYF	TGCAGTGCCGCGAAGGGGATCGACAAAAACATTCAGTACTTC
TRBJ2-3	TRBD1	few	TRBV13	CASSGGTGGENTQYF	TGTGCCAGCAGCGGCGGTACAGGGGGCGAAAATACGCAGTATTTT
TRBJ2-1	-	-	TRBV18	CASSPAGPLVGEQFF	TGTGCCAGCTCACCCGCAGGACCACTGGTGGGGGAGCAGTTCTTC
TRBJ1-2	-	-	TRBV6-5	CASSYPDSYGYTF	TGTGCCAGCAGTTACCCCGACAGCTATGGCTACACCTTC
TRBJ1-1	TRBD1	few	TRBV12-3/TRBV12-4	CASSLQGGDTEAFF	TGTGCCAGCAGTTTACAGGGGGGGGACACTGAAGCTTTCTTT
TRBJ2-3	TRBD2	few	TRBV7-2	CASSLAPGLAGTSTDTQYF	TGTGCCAGCAGCTTAGCGCCGGGACTAGCGGGGACCAGCACAGATACGCAGTATTTT
TRBJ2-5	TRBD1	-	TRBV28	CASSTTGIETQYF	TGTGCCAGCAGCACGACAGGGATAGAGACCCAGTACTTC
TRBJ2-5	TRBD2	few	TRBV5-1	CASSLVLAGDQETQYF	TGCGCCAGCAGCTTGGTGCTAGCGGGGGATCAAGAGACCCAGTACTTC
TRBJ2-5	TRBD1	-	TRBV27	CASSRRQGFQETQYF	TGTGCCAGCAGTAGAAGACAGGGGTTCCAAGAGACCCAGTACTTC
TRBJ2-5	TRBD1	-	TRBV5-6	CASRLGPGQGAETQYF	TGTGCCAGCAGGCTTGGACCGGGACAGGGGGCAGAGACTCAGTACTTC
TRBJ2-7	TRBD2	-	TRBV2	CAGSGTSGSYEQYF	TGTGCCGGCTCAGGGACTAGCGGTTCCTACGAGCAGTACTTC